This TCR beta chain was sequenced during a study of cytomegalovirus exposure and HLA in healthy donors (dated by TCRdb to about 2017). A note on the overall study: An earlier analysis of fewer than 750 of the donors reported about 280 Gb of sequence data and 117 million unique TCR beta sequences obtained from around 180 million T cells. A later analysis re-examined previously published TCR beta repertoires from several hundred donors and added high-resolution HLA genotyping to investigate patterns of TCR occurrence. A separate validation cohort of roughly 110 different subjects was used in addition to the approximately 700-subject first cohort. The study profiled the T cell repertoires of hundreds of subjects by immunosequencing and related them to cytomegalovirus serostatus. The study combined high-throughput TCR immunosequencing, statistical association of individual TCRs with disease status, and machine learning to predict cytomegalovirus infection status. The later analysis used no new phenotypic data to find candidate immune exposures, relying instead on TCR beta sequences and their occurrence across donors. A later genetic analysis used genome-wide SNP genotypes for about 65% of the roughly 700 donors, treating that subset as a discovery cohort. An earlier analysis of 587 of the donors applied high-throughput TCR beta sequencing to assess whether each TCR beta V gene segment acted as functional or pseudogenic. Typing coverage differed by locus: A, B, C, DRB1 and DQB1 were typed in about 629-630 donors, DQA1 in about 500, DPA1 in 600 to 610, and DPB1 in just under 480. Roughly 300 gigabases of sequencing data and approximately 91 million unique TCR sequences made up an early release that covered some 640 HLA-typed donors. Roughly five DR-DQ haplotypes were handled as single units for association and clustering because linkage in the cohort was strong. All discovery cohort repertoires had been generated using a single sequencing platform. The aim of the study was to test whether cataloging public T cell receptors could identify signatures of past pathogen exposure. Alongside the repertoire data, information on donor age, sex, ethnicity and CMV serostatus was compiled. Both class I and class II loci were covered by HLA typing, at four-digit resolution. On average, roughly 240,000 unique TCR beta nucleotide sequences were sequenced per donor among 398 genotyped donors of the cohort, with 15% to 20% of those sequences being non-productive. The genetic ancestry cluster associated with self-reported Caucasian donors included 80% to 90% of the roughly 380 genotyped donors.

With regard to this clone: Its cognate antigen has yet to be identified.

The cohort comprised several hundred healthy bone marrow donors. At the time of sampling, all cohort members were nominally healthy, though unrecorded immune exposures were likely present. The donor tested CMV seronegative and was one of the 352 seronegative cohort members. A peripheral blood sample was collected from each donor, and TCR beta sequencing was performed on peripheral blood mononuclear cells. The Qiagen DNeasy Blood Extraction Kit was used to extract genomic DNA from the blood cell samples. Libraries came from the immunoSEQ multiplex PCR assay. The multiplex PCR relied on a mix of 60 forward primers for TCR Vbeta segments and 13 reverse primers for TCR Jbeta segments. The CDR3 region of rearranged TCR beta genes was amplified from genomic DNA by a multiplex PCR assay. Amplified TCR beta libraries were sequenced as 87-base-pair reads on the Illumina HiSeq System. The paper's processing steps were these. A later analysis tallied 70 million to 100 million unique TCR beta chains across the 640 or so repertoires, and about 10 million of those chains were shared by two or more donors. Raw reads were error-corrected and collapsed into unique sequences by a nearest-neighbor algorithm in which closely related sequences were merged to remove PCR and sequencing errors. Alignment of CDR3 sequences to IMGT reference sequences was used to assign V, D and J gene segments. Each retained sequence needed at least a six-nucleotide match to both a V gene segment and a J gene segment. Rearrangements were called productive when the CDR3 lacked stop codons and stayed in frame with V and J; all others were non-productive. Following IMGT convention, CDR3 was defined as the stretch from the second conserved V-encoded cysteine up to the conserved J-encoded phenylalanine. The earlier analysis of about 620 of the donors excluded sequences that lacked an unambiguous match to a single V gene segment. In an earlier analysis of several hundred of the donors, V segments were called functional above 56.7% productive rearrangements and were called segregating when the between-donor standard deviation exceeded 5%. A statistical classification framework was built to diagnose cytomegalovirus status from the catalog of TCR beta chain sequences. In a later analysis, V and J genes were assigned by comparing TCR nucleotide sequences against IMGT/GENE-DB human TR gene sequences. A later analysis assigned CDR3 sequences and most-parsimonious VDJ recombination scenarios with the TCRdist pipeline. In a later analysis, each TCR beta chain was defined by its CDR3 amino acid sequence together with its V-gene family, and reads lacking a unique V-gene family were excluded. As a way to deal with suspected cross-contamination and a sequencing artifact, a later analysis dropped under 600 nucleotide sequences that were highly shared and had low generation probability. In a later analysis, a clonal expansion index was calculated for each public chain from normalized within-repertoire ranks of inferred template counts. A later analysis computed generation probabilities with a VDJ recombination model fitted to out-of-frame rearrangements, and checked the results against IGoR. A later analysis scored TCR-TCR, TCR-HLA and TCR-CMV co-occurrence with hypergeometric tests, applying a repertoire-size bias correction to TCR pairs. False discovery rates were estimated in a later analysis by permuting HLA or CMV assignments 20 times. In a later analysis, co-occurring TCRs were grouped with DBSCAN, and TCRdist sequence similarity was added when clustering was performed within HLA-allele-positive subsets. Repertoires with fewer than 30,000 or more than 120,000 public chains were left out of co-occurrence clustering, as were five repertoires with anomalous nucleotide sharing. TCRdb's version of the immuneACCESS table is confined to in-frame rearrangements and falls short of the full clone set. An unresolved V gene accounts for under half of the shortfall where checked; the remainder is of unknown origin. That table is the source of V, J and clone size, and D and trimming were worked out from the DNA. The table of this sample itemizes about 67,000 clones. The leading ten clones occupy over 1.5% of the sample.

Beyond this particular receptor, the publication reports: When HLA alleles, especially DR and DQ, strongly co-occurred, TCR associations were difficult to assign to individual alleles. In a later genetic analysis, fewer N-insertions in productive TCRs were reported among donors in an Asian-associated ancestry cluster than the approximately 710-donor mean. In a later genetic analysis, a missense DCLRE1C variant was associated with V-gene and J-gene trimming of TCR beta chains, and the association was replicated in an independent cohort. HLA typing was unavailable for some donors at each locus, so association tests used only the typed subset. According to a later analysis, most CMV-associated TCR beta chains appeared to be HLA-restricted, and the HLA associations seemed to be driven largely by CMV exposure. Broadly in line with IMGT annotations, most TCR beta V segments showed up in productive rearrangements about 90% or about 30% of the time in an earlier analysis of approximately 600 of the donors. In vitro tests confirmed that a few of the cytomegalovirus-associated TCR beta chains recognize cytomegalovirus antigens. The authors suggested that the approach could potentially be extended to other disease states and immunological phenotypes. Several of the top co-occurrence clusters appeared to be linked to parvovirus B19, influenza, CMV and Epstein-Barr virus, according to a later analysis. A further reported finding was that TCR beta sequences accurately predicted the HLA-A and HLA-B alleles for most subjects in the first cohort. A cluster of highly shared sequence variants was judged likely to be a technical artifact of the sequencing pipeline. In a later analysis, the rate of TCR association differed among HLA loci, with DRB1 alleles having the most associated TCRs and HLA-C alleles having the fewest. The classifier was reported to diagnose cytomegalovirus status with high specificity and sensitivity in both the original cohort and the validation cohort. A total of 150 to 200 TCR beta chains were listed by the study as associated with cytomegalovirus. Over 15 rarely observed V segments, including chromosome 9 orphons, were excluded from the earlier analysis of about 500 of the donors because counts were too low. In a later analysis, 15,000 to 20,000 TCR beta sequences were associated with specific HLA alleles at a false discovery rate of 0.05. A later analysis found that HLA-associated TCR beta chains were more clonally expanded and had lower generation probabilities than equally common non-associated chains. This cohort had only TCR beta chains sequenced, and the lack of alpha or paired-chain data limited which features could be detected. CMV serostatus was the only immune exposure information available for the cohort. Correlated functional status among segregating V segments might reflect linkage disequilibrium, but an unknown experimental factor could not be ruled out. While some public TCRs were present in many individuals, most TCR sequences turned up only very rarely across donors. Some IMGT-functional V segments, including TRBV6-2 and TRBV6-3, could not be told apart with the 87-base-pair reads, so those segments were excluded. Roughly uniform sequencing depth across donors was assumed in presence/absence analyses, although this assumption may not hold.

The V and J ends are trimmed by 1 base and 5 bases, leaving 11 bases between them. Sequences LGHNA (CDR1) and YSLEER (CDR2) are obtained from the germline V gene. There are 14 amino acids in the CDR3, from cysteine to phenylalanine inclusive. CDR3 DNA only is kept here, 42 bases in frame from base 1. Sequences were obtained from PBMCs. This sequence originates from a woman under 40 in good health and CMV-seronegative. The chain employs TRBV4-3 and TRBJ2-5; TRBD1 might be the D gene, on 5 matching bases. The CDR3 protein: CASSQALGVETQYF. The DNA sequence is given as TGCGCCAGCAGCCAAGCCTTAGGGGTGGAGACCCAGTACTTC.